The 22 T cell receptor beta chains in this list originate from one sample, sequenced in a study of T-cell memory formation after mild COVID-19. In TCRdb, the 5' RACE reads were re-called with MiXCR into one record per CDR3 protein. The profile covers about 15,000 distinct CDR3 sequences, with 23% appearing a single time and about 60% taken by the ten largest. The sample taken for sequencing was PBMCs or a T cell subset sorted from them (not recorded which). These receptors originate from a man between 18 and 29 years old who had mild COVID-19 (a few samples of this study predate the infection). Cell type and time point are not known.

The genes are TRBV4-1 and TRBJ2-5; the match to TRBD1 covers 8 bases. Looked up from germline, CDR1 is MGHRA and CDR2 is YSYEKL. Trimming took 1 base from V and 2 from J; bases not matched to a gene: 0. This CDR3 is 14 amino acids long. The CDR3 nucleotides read TGCGCCAGCAGCCAAGGGGACAGGCAAGAGACCCAGTACTTC. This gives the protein CASSQGDRQETQYF.

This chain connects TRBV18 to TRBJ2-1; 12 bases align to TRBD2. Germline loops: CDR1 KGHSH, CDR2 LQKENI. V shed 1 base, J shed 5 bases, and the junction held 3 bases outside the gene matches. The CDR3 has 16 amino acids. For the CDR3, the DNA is TGTGCCAGCTCACCACAAACTAGCGGGGGGAACAATGAGCAGTTCTTC. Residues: CASSPQTSGGNNEQFF.

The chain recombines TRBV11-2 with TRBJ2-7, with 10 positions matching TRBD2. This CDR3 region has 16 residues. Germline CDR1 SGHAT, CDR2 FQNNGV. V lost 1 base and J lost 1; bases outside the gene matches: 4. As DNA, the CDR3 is TGTGCCAGCAGCTTAGTGACTAGCGGGCCTTCCTACGAGCAGTACTTC. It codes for CASSLVTSGPSYEQYF.

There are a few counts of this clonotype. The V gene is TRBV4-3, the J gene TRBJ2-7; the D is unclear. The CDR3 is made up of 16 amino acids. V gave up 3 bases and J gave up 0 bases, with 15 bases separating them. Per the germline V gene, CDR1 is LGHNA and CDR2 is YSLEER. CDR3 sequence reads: CASSHFYTDFSYEQYF. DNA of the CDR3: TGCGCCAGCAGCCACTTCTACACAGACTTCTCCTACGAGCAGTACTTC.

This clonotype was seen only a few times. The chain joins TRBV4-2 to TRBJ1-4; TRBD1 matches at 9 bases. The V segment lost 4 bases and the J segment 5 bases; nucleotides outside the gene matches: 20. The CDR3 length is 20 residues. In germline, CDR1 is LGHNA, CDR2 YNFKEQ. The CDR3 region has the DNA TGTGCCAGCAGCCCCGCGGGGGACAGGGCAATCCAGTTAAGGAATGAAAAACTGTTTTTT. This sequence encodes CASSPAGDRAIQLRNEKLFF.

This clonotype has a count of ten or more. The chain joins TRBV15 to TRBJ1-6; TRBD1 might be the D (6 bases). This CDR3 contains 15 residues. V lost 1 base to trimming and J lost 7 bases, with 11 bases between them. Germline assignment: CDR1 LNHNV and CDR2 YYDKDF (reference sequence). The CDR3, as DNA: TGTGCCACCAGCAGAGGGGGGGGCTGGAATTCACCCCTCCACTTT. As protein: CATSRGGGWNSPLHF.

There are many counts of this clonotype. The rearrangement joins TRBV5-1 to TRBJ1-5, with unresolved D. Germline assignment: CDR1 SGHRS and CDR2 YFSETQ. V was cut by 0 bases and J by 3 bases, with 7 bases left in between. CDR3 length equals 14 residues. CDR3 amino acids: CASSLDGNNQPQHF. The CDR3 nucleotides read TGCGCCAGCAGCTTGGATGGCAACAATCAGCCCCAGCATTTT.

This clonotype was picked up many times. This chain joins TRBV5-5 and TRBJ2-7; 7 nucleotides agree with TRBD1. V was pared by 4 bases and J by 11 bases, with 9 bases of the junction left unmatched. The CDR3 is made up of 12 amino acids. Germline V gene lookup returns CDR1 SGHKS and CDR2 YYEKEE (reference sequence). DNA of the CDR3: TGTGCCAGCAGCGAAGGACAGGTTGAAGAGTACGTC. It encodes CASSEGQVEEYV.

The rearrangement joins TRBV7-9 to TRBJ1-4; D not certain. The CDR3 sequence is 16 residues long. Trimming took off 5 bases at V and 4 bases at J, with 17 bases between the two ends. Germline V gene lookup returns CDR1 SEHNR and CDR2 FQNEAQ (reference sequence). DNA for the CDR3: TGTGCCAGCAGCGAGCCCGGCGGCCGCCATAATGAAAAACTGTTTTTT. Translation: CASSEPGGRHNEKLFF.

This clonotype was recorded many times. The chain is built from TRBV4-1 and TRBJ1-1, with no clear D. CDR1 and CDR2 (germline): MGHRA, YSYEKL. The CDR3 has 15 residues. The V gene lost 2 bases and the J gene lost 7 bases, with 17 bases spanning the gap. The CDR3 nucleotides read TGCGCCAGCAGCCAACCAACCGTGACACGGGGTGAAGCTTTCTTT. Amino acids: CASSQPTVTRGEAFF.

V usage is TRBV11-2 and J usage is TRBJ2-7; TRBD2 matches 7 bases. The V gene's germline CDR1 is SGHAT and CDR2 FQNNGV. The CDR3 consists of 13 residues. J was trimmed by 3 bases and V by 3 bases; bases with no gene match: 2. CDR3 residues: CASSLGGGYEQYF. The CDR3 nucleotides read TGTGCCAGCAGCTTGGGGGGGGGCTACGAGCAGTACTTC. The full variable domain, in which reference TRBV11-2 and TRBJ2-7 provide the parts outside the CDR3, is EAGVAQSPRYKIIEKRQSVAFWCNPISGHATLYWYQQILGQGPKLLIQFQNNGVVDDSQLPKDRFSAERLKGVDSTLKIQPAKLEDSAVYLCASSLGGGYEQYFGPGTRLTVT.

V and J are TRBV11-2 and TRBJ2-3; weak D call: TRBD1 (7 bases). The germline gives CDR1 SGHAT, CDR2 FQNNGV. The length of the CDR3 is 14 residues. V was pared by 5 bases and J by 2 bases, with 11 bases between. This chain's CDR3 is CASSQGDFTDTQYF. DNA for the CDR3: TGTGCCAGCAGCCAGGGGGACTTCACAGATACGCAGTATTTT.

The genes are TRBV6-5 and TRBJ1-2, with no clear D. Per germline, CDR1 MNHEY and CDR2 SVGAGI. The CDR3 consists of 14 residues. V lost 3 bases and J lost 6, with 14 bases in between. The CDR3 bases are TGTGCCAGCAGTTATCTCTACCCAATAGATGGCTACACCTTC. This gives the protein CASSYLYPIDGYTF.

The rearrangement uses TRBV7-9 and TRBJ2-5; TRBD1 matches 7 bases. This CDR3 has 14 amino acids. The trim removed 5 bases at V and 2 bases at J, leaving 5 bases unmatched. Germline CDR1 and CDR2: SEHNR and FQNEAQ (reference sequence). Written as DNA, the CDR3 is TGTGCCAGCAGCCCGGGACAGAAACAAGAGACCCAGTACTTC. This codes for CASSPGQKQETQYF.

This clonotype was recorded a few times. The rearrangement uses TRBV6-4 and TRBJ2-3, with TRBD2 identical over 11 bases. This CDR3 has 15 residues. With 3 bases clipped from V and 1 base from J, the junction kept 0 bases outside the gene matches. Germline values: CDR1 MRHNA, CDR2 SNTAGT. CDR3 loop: CASSETSGGTDTQYF. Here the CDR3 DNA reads TGTGCCAGCAGTGAGACTAGCGGGGGCACAGATACGCAGTATTTT.

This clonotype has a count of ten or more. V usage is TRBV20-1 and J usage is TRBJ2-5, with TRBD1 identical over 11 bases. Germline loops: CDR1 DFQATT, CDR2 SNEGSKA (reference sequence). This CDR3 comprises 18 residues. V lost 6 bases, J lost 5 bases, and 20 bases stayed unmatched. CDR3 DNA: TGCAGTGCAAACCTGCCGCCGGGACAGGGGGAGTGGGAGGAGACCCAGTACTTC. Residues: CSANLPPGQGEWEETQYF.

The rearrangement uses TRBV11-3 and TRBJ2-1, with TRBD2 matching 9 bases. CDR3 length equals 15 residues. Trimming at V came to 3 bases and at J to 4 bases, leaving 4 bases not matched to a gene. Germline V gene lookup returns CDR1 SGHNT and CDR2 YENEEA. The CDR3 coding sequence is TGTGCCAGCAGCTTCTCTAGCGGGGCTTACAATGAGCAGTTCTTC. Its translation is CASSFSSGAYNEQFF.

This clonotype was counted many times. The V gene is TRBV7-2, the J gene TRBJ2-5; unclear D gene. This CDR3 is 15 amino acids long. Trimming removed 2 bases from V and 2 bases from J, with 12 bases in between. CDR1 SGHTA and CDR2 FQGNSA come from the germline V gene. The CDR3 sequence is CASSLKGITQETQYF. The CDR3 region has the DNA TGTGCCAGCAGCTTAAAGGGAATCACTCAAGAGACCCAGTACTTC.

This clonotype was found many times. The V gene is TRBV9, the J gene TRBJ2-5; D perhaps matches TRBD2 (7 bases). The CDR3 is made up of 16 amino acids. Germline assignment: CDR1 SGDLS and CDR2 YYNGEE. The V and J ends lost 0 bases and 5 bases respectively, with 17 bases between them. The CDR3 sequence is CASSVEAGAWRETQYF. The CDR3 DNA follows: TGTGCCAGCAGCGTAGAGGCGGGGGCATGGAGGGAGACCCAGTACTTC.

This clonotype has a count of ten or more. CDR3 sequence reads: CASSERRWDGTYEQYF. Here the CDR3 DNA reads TGTGCCAGCAGTGAACGCCGCTGGGACGGGACCTACGAGCAGTACTTC. The chain uses TRBV25-1 and TRBJ2-7; D may correspond to TRBD1 or TRBD2 (5 bases each). V was clipped by 2 bases and J by 2 bases, with 16 bases between them. CDR1 and CDR2 from the germline V gene are MGHDK and SYGVNS. The length of the CDR3 is 16 residues.

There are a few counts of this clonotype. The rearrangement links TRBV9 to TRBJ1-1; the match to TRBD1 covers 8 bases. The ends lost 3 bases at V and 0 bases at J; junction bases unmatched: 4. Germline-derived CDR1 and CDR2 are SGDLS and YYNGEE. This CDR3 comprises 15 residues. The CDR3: CASSAGTGVNTEAFF. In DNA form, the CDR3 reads TGTGCCAGCAGCGCCGGGACAGGAGTGAACACTGAAGCTTTCTTT.

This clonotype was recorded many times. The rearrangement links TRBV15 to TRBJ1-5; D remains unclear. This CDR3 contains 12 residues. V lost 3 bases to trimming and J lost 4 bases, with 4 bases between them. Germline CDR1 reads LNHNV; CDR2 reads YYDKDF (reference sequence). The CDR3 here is CATSRENQPQHF. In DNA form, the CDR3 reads TGTGCCACCAGCAGGGAAAATCAGCCCCAGCATTTT.